This is a list of T cell receptor beta chains from one sample in a study of blood T cell repertoires in COVID-19. Clones were sequenced by immunoSEQ multiplex PCR, and TCRdb holds only the in-frame ones, with some missing. The sample contains 150,000 to 180,000 clones, approximately 80% of which appear only once. Sequencing was done on a sample of peripheral blood. The receptors come from a woman of 80 years or more with acute or convalescent COVID-19. The conserved cysteine and the conserved F or W are not part of the CDR3 here.

v_call	j_call	cdr3_aa
TRBV6-6	TRBJ2-5	ASSYPQEGETQY
TRBV7-6	TRBJ2-3	ASSSGSGRTDTQY
TRBV4-2	TRBJ1-2	ASSQDRGTYFYGYT
TRBV7-8	TRBJ2-3	ASSLGTNGYTDTQY
TRBV6-5	TRBJ2-5	ASSYGADIVSAQY
TRBV19	TRBJ1-6	ASSYSGQENSPLH
TRBV9	TRBJ2-2	ASSPRQLNTGELF
TRBV3-1/TRBV3-2	TRBJ2-2	ASSQGTGWGPAGELF
TRBV30	TRBJ1-1	AWSNIGQGRTEAF
TRBV5-1	TRBJ2-7	ASSLAAGARYEQY
TRBV7-2	TRBJ2-7	ASSLGPGASYEQY
TRBV14	TRBJ2-7	ASSQNRDSPTK
TRBV5-6	TRBJ2-4	ASSWGDRAKNIQY
TRBV5-1	TRBJ2-1	ASSVSGQDHNEQF
TRBV2	TRBJ1-5	ASSGDRGDNQPQH
TRBV30	TRBJ2-1	AWSVLLAVYNEQF
TRBV30	TRBJ1-1	AWSLQGRGAEAF
TRBV6-2/TRBV6-3	TRBJ2-3	ASSYSSGAGSGSVGTDTQY
TRBV2	TRBJ1-2	ATPQALANYGYT
TRBV6-4	TRBJ2-7	ASSDPRTEPSYEQY
TRBV5-1	TRBJ1-2	ASSFQGAGTEGYT
TRBV27	TRBJ2-7	ASSLGRSYEQY
TRBV7-9	TRBJ2-1	ASSLALAGWNEQF
TRBV12-3/TRBV12-4	TRBJ1-2	ASSARVWGGYT
TRBV16	TRBJ2-7	ASSQLGGRSYEQY
TRBV7-8	TRBJ2-3	ASSLASGSRDTQY
TRBV6-1	TRBJ1-5	ASSEGGVGQPQH
TRBV27	TRBJ1-6	ASTGFINSPLH
TRBV9	TRBJ2-2	ASSPLPGTSATGELF
TRBV5-6	TRBJ1-2	ATNRDRSGYT
TRBV7-6	TRBJ1-2	ASSLDLPGQGFVYGYT
TRBV7-9	TRBJ1-1	ASSPHTGSEGTEAF
TRBV23-1	TRBJ2-7	ASSHPTYEQY
TRBV19	TRBJ1-2	ASSTNRGQGYGYT
TRBV6-1	TRBJ2-3	ASSEAYSGRGADTQY
TRBV5-5	TRBJ2-2	ASSLLSIDTGELF
TRBV5-6	TRBJ2-3	ASSPADRGGDTQY
TRBV12-5	TRBJ1-2	ASTPPGTNGYT